A single sample gave rise to the 19 T cell receptor beta chains below, sequenced in a study of breast tumors, draining lymph nodes, adjacent tissues. Breast cancer patients provided tissue from their axillary draining lymph nodes. MiXCR was run by TCRdb on the multiplex PCR reads, yielding one entry per CDR3 protein. The sample includes around 170,000 distinct CDR3 sequences, approximately 30% of them seen just once. The sample consisted of axillary lymph node tissue. These receptors were collected from a female donor with breast cancer. Some clones in this sample may be carry-over from other donors' samples.

This clonotype came up many times. The genes are TRBV5-6 and TRBJ2-7; D unclear. Trimming removed 7 bases at V and 1 base at J, with 12 bases between. Looked up from germline, CDR1 is SGHDT and CDR2 is YYEEEE. This CDR3 contains 13 residues. The CDR3 loop reads CASGPLESYEQYF. CDR3 nucleotides: TGTGCCAGCGGACCTCTCGAGTCCTACGAGCAGTACTTC.

Ten or more counts support this clonotype. This sequence joins TRBV6-1 and TRBJ2-2; D might be TRBD1 (6 bases). There are 16 residues in the CDR3. Trimming cost V 5 bases and J 1 base, with 14 bases left between them. CDR1 MNHNS and CDR2 SASEGT come from the germline V gene. CDR3 DNA: TGTGCCAGCAGTCCTCCGGTGACAGGGAACACCGGGGAGCTGTTTTTT. Translated: CASSPPVTGNTGELFF.

The table lists this clonotype with a few counts. This sequence joins TRBV27 and TRBJ2-7; D is unclear. The CDR3 contains 13 residues. V lost 3 bases and J lost 6, with 12 bases in between. The germline gives CDR1 MNHEY, CDR2 SMNVEV (reference sequence). This CDR3 is CASSLVDPREQYF. CDR3 nucleotides: TGTGCCAGCAGTTTGGTTGACCCCCGCGAGCAGTACTTC.

In its sample, this clonotype was seen many times. The rearrangement uses TRBV7-6 and TRBJ2-5, with 8 bases matching TRBD2. This CDR3 is built from 21 residues. The V and J ends lost 1 base and 0 bases, in that order; junction bases with no gene match: 19. Looked up from germline, CDR1 is SGHVS and CDR2 is FNYEAQ. The CDR3 DNA is TGTGCCAGCAGCTTAGGCCCTAAGGTCGTCGAAAGCGGGGGAGACCAAGAGACCCAGTACTTC. Amino acid sequence: CASSLGPKVVESGGDQETQYF.

This clonotype was detected once. One end of the junction varies from germline; a read error may be responsible. The genes are TRBV19 and TRBJ2-2, with 9 bases that match TRBD1. The CDR3 loop spans 16 amino acids. Germline-derived CDR1 and CDR2 are LNHDA and SQIVND (reference sequence). CDR3 amino acids: CASSFEGDRGTGEPFF. Written as DNA, the CDR3 is TGTGCCAGTAGTTTTGAGGGAGACAGGGGGACCGGGGAGCCGTTTTTT. Supplemented by reference TRBV19 and TRBJ2-2, the full variable domain reads DGGITQSPKYLFRKEGQNVTLSCEQNLNHDAMYWYRQDPGQGLRLIYYSQIVNDFQKGDIAEGYSVSREKKESFPLTVTSAQKNPTAFYLCASSFEGDRGTGEPFFGEGSRLTVL.

The table lists this clonotype with a few counts. A single base separates this from a much larger clone, so it may be a read error. V and J are TRBV2 and TRBJ2-3, with no clear D. V lost 4 bases and J lost 5, with 7 bases in between. The CDR3 is made up of 12 amino acids. Germline assignment: CDR1 SNHLY and CDR2 FYNNEI. CDR3 region: CASSGLEDTQYF. DNA for the CDR3: TGTGCCAGCAGTGGGTTGGAAGATACGCAGTATTTT.

The J gene is TRBJ2-2, the V gene TRBV19; unclear D gene. The CDR3 loop spans 13 amino acids. Germline V gene lookup returns CDR1 LNHDA and CDR2 SQIVND (reference sequence). The V gene lost 3 bases and the J gene lost 6 bases, with 8 bases spanning the gap. CDR3 region: CASSITTAGELFF. In DNA form, the CDR3 reads TGTGCCAGTAGTATTACCACGGCCGGGGAGCTGTTTTTT.

This clonotype occurred many times. Being one base from a much bigger clone, this may be a read error. V usage is TRBV29-1 and J usage is TRBJ1-2; a weak D match, TRBD1 (6 bases). V was trimmed by 7 bases and J by 0 bases, leaving 12 bases between them. From germline, CDR1 is SQVTM and CDR2 ANQGSEA. The CDR3 contains 13 residues. The CDR3 bases are TGCAGCGGCGGACAGAGGGCTAACTATGGCTACACCTTC. Its translation: CSGGQRANYGYTF.

This sequence joins TRBV14 and TRBJ1-4; D gene unclear. The CDR3 consists of 16 residues. The V gene's germline CDR1 is SGHDN and CDR2 FVKESK. Trimming pared 0 bases from V and 3 bases from J, leaving 11 bases between. This CDR3 reads CASSQEVHPANEKLFF. CDR3 DNA: TGTGCCAGCAGCCAAGAAGTCCACCCAGCTAATGAAAAACTGTTTTTT.

The J gene is TRBJ1-3, the V gene TRBV7-2; D ambiguous. V gave up 4 bases and J gave up 2 bases, with 9 bases separating them. Germline CDR1 and CDR2: SGHTA and FQGNSA. The CDR3 extends over 14 amino acids. The CDR3 DNA follows: TGTGCCAGCAGCTCCCCCGGGACTGGAAACACCATATATTTT. It specifies CASSSPGTGNTIYF.

A note on this clonotype: This sequence may be a read error, since a much larger clone differs from it by one base. Because the CDR3 is missing its conserved closing phenylalanine or tryptophan, this is likely a read error. The V gene is TRBV9, the J gene TRBJ2-7; D not resolved. V was trimmed by 3 bases and J by 5 bases, leaving 12 bases between them. The CDR3 sequence is 13 residues long. Germline CDR1 and CDR2: SGDLS and YYNGEE. CDR3 in DNA: TGTGCCAGCAGCGCTCGGGTCGACAACGAGCAGTACTCC. Amino acid sequence: CASSARVDNEQYS.

As to this clonotype: This may stem from a read error, because a much larger clone lies one nucleotide away. J is TRBJ2-6 and V is TRBV5-4; possibly TRBD2 for D (5 bases). Looked up from germline, CDR1 is SGHNT and CDR2 is YYREEE (reference sequence). Trimming took off 2 bases at V and 0 bases at J, with 12 bases between the two ends. This CDR3 has 17 residues. CDR3: CASSFPDSRSGANVLTF. The CDR3 DNA is TGTGCCAGCAGCTTTCCGGACTCTCGCTCTGGGGCCAACGTCCTGACTTTC.

Points on this clonotype: This clone may be a read error of a much larger clone one base away. This CDR3 reads CASSEGVSRVGQPQRF. CDR3 coding DNA: TGTGCCAGCAGTGAAGGTGTTTCCAGGGTAGGTCAGCCCCAGCGTTTT. This chain links TRBV6-6 with TRBJ1-5, with D possibly matching TRBD1 (5 bases). This CDR3 comprises 16 residues. CDR1 and CDR2 (germline): MNHNY, SVGAGI (reference sequence).

The CDR3 nucleotides read TGTGCCAGCAGCTTAGCGGGGGAAGGCACAGATACGCAGTATTTT. It translates to CASSLAGEGTDTQYF. V is TRBV7-2 and J is TRBJ2-3; either TRBD1 or TRBD2 may supply D (5 bases each). Germline values: CDR1 SGHTA, CDR2 FQGNSA. This CDR3 is built from 15 residues. V was cut by 0 bases and J by 1 base, with 8 bases left in between.

Concerning this clonotype itself: A much bigger clone sits one base away, suggesting this may be a read error. The chain is built from TRBV19 and TRBJ2-1; 8 bases are shared with TRBD2. This CDR3 spans 17 amino acids. Germline V CDR1 and CDR2: LNHDA, SQIVND (reference sequence). The CDR3 region is CASSNPIAGSLANEQSF. In nucleotides, the CDR3 is TGTGCCAGTAGTAACCCGATAGCGGGATCCCTCGCCAATGAGCAGTCCTTC.

A few counts support this clonotype. With a much larger clone just one base away, this may be a read error. The chain has TRBV20-1 and TRBJ2-7, with D unresolved. This CDR3 has 13 residues. Germline V CDR1 and CDR2: DFQATT, SNEGSKA (reference sequence). CDR3 residues: CSAGDVLAYAQYF. DNA for the CDR3: TGCAGTGCTGGTGATGTTTTGGCCTACGCGCAGTACTTC.

This clonotype has just a few counts. The V call is TRBV5-8, the J call TRBJ1-2; no reliable D call. With 3 bases removed from V and 5 bases from J, the gap between germline ends came to 20 bases. CDR3 size: 16 residues. CDR1 SGHTS and CDR2 YDEGEE come from the germline V gene. Written as DNA, the CDR3 is TGTGCCAGCAGCTGGGTACATAGGGCAGGAGGGTATGGCTACACCTTC. This codes for CASSWVHRAGGYGYTF.

Remarks on this clonotype: A single base separates this from a much larger clone, so it may be a read error. V and J are TRBV19 and TRBJ1-2, with D possibly TRBD1 on 5 matching bases. Trimming shortened V by 7 bases and J by 7 bases, and 19 bases separated the two germline ends. Per the germline V gene, CDR1 is LNHDA and CDR2 is SQIVND (reference sequence). This CDR3 is built from 14 residues. In DNA form, the CDR3 reads TGTGCCAGTAACAAAGACAAGGGGTATTCTGGCTACACCTTC. Amino acids: CASNKDKGYSGYTF.

The rearrangement uses TRBV4-1 and TRBJ1-6; D ambiguous. Trimming cost V 4 bases and J 8 bases, with 18 bases left between them. The germline V gene encodes CDR1 MGHRA and CDR2 YSYEKL. CDR3 length equals 16 residues. CDR3: CASSPGYPVRDSPLHF. The CDR3 DNA is TGCGCCAGCAGCCCGGGGTACCCAGTTCGTGATTCACCCCTCCACTTT.